This TCR beta chain was observed in a study of graft-versus-host responses after intestinal transplantation. As for this clone: Its antigen is unknown.

Sequenced by immunoSEQ multiplex PCR; TCRdb stores in-frame clones only, minus some. The sample holds approximately 90,000 clones, roughly 92% seen once. Trimming pared 1 base from V and 2 bases from J, leaving 8 bases between. Germline lookup yields CDR1 MNHEY and CDR2 SMNVEV (reference sequence). The CDR3 consists of 14 residues. The TCR comes from a human donor who was the organ donor for an intestinal transplant. The V and J genes are TRBV27 and TRBJ1-1; TRBD1 is a possible D gene (5 bases). Sample: unstimulated CD8+ T cells sorted from spleen or lymph node cells, taken before transplant. CDR3 amino acids: CASSLFRVNTEAFF. The CDR3 DNA follows: TGTGCCAGCAGTTTATTCAGGGTAAACACTGAAGCTTTCTTT.